The 28 T cell receptor beta chains below were found in one sample sequenced in a study of blood T cell repertoires in COVID-19. The table came from immunoSEQ multiplex PCR; TCRdb's copy has only in-frame clones and leaves some out. The table has some 250,000 clones, roughly 86% seen once. Sequenced: peripheral blood. The receptors originated from a woman in her thirties who had recovered from COVID-19.

The chain couples TRBV29-1 to TRBJ2-4, with 8 bases matching TRBD1. The CDR3 runs to 13 residues. The germline CDR1 and CDR2 sequences are SQVTM and ANQGSEA. V trimming: 7 bases; J trimming: 8 bases; junction bases outside the gene matches: 10. CDR3 bases: TGCAGCGCCGACCACGGACAGGGAGACATTCAGTACTTC. Its translation: CSADHGQGDIQYF.

The CDR3 loop is CASSARQGADSPLHF. The CDR3 coding sequence is TGTGCCAGCAGCGCTAGGCAGGGGGCTGATTCACCCCTCCACTTT. This chain connects TRBV25-1 to TRBJ1-6, with 8 positions matching TRBD1. Looked up from germline, CDR1 is MGHDK and CDR2 is SYGVNS. The CDR3 length is 15 residues. The trim removed 6 bases at V and 8 bases at J, leaving 9 bases unmatched.

About this clone itself: The same CDR3 is also encoded by other DNA sequences in this sample. The chain couples TRBV9 to TRBJ1-1; D is uncertain. V shed 0 bases and J shed 0 bases, with 6 bases lying between them. Per the germline V gene, CDR1 is SGDLS and CDR2 is YYNGEE. The CDR3 is 14 residues long. The CDR3 sequence: CASSVGVMNTEAFF. Here the CDR3 DNA reads TGTGCCAGCAGCGTAGGCGTGATGAACACTGAAGCTTTCTTT. Full variable domain (remainder filled in from reference TRBV9 and TRBJ1-1): DSGVTQTPKHLITATGQRVTLRCSPRSGDLSVYWYQQSLDQGLQFLIQYYNGEERAKGNILERFSAQQFPDLHSELNLSSLELGDSALYFCASSVGVMNTEAFFGQGTRLTVV.

This chain joins TRBV6-5 and TRBJ1-2; no clear D. V was trimmed by 7 bases and J by 4 bases, leaving 13 bases between them. The CDR3 is 13 amino acids. Germline lookup yields CDR1 MNHEY and CDR2 SVGAGI. This CDR3 is CASTERESYGYTF. CDR3 in DNA: TGTGCCAGCACAGAACGGGAGAGCTATGGCTACACCTTC.

In its sample, this clone was seen once. This chain connects TRBV7-2 to TRBJ2-1; TRBD2 aligns across 10 bases. The CDR3 covers 17 residues. V trimming: 4 bases; J trimming: 9 bases; junction bases outside the gene matches: 15. Germline CDR1 reads SGHTA; CDR2 reads FQGNSA. The CDR3 bases are TGTGCCAGCAGCTCCGGACAGCAGCGGGGGGGCATTGGTGAGCAGTTCTTC. Residues: CASSSGQQRGGIGEQFF.

V is TRBV9 and J is TRBJ2-5; 11 bases map to TRBD2. CDR1 is SGDLS, CDR2 YYNGEE, per germline. The CDR3 consists of 18 residues. V lost 0 bases, J lost 0 bases, and 7 bases stayed unmatched. Here the CDR3 reads CASSVEPSGGPYQETQYF. The DNA of the CDR3 is TGTGCCAGCAGCGTAGAGCCTAGCGGGGGGCCGTACCAAGAGACCCAGTACTTC.

This clone was picked up a small number of times. This rearrangement joins TRBV5-1 to TRBJ2-2, with 8 bases lining up with TRBD2. Germline assignment: CDR1 SGHRS and CDR2 YFSETQ. J was trimmed by 2 bases and V by 4 bases; bases with no gene match: 19. The CDR3 is made up of 20 amino acids. In nucleotides, the CDR3 is TGCGCCAGCAGCCACCGTTCCGGGGGGGCAAACCCAACTAACACCGGGGAGCTGTTTTTT. Amino acid sequence: CASSHRSGGANPTNTGELFF.

The CDR3 sequence: CASSLQGAGETQYF. The CDR3 DNA is TGTGCCAGCAGCTTGCAGGGGGCGGGTGAGACCCAGTACTTC. The V call is TRBV11-3, the J call TRBJ2-5; 8 bases map to TRBD1. CDR3 length equals 14 residues. V shed 3 bases and J 5 bases; nucleotides not matched to a gene: 5. Germline CDR1 reads SGHNT; CDR2 reads YENEEA.

The genes are TRBV2 and TRBJ2-7; D may be TRBD1 (6 bases). Germline V gene sequence: CDR1 SNHLY, CDR2 FYNNEI. The V gene lost 1 base and the J gene lost 3 bases, with 10 bases spanning the gap. The CDR3 contains 14 residues. CDR3: CASSEGWDIYEQYF. CDR3 coding DNA: TGTGCCAGCAGTGAAGGATGGGACATCTACGAGCAGTACTTC.

The CDR3 here is CASSLLQGYQPQHF. The CDR3 bases are TGTGCCAGCAGTTTACTACAGGGTTATCAGCCCCAGCATTTT. The rearrangement links TRBV27 to TRBJ1-5; D might be TRBD1 (6 bases). Trimming left V 2 bases short and J 5 bases short, with 10 bases between. The CDR3 has 14 residues. Germline V gene lookup returns CDR1 MNHEY and CDR2 SMNVEV (reference sequence).

This clone came up a few times. The V call is TRBV7-7, the J call TRBJ2-2; 9 nucleotides align to TRBD2. V gave up 5 bases and J gave up 5 bases; unmatched junction bases: 9. The germline CDR1 and CDR2 sequences are SSHAT and FNYEAQ (reference sequence). CDR3 length: 16 residues. The CDR3 loop is CASSPSGAGGTGELFF. DNA of the CDR3: TGTGCCAGCAGCCCAAGCGGCGCGGGGGGGACCGGGGAGCTGTTTTTT.

The CDR3 coding sequence is TGTGCCAGCAGTTCCCCTTGGGCCTCTGGGGCCAACGTCCTGACTTTC. Residues: CASSSPWASGANVLTF. The chain carries TRBV28 and TRBJ2-6; D remains ambiguous. CDR3 length equals 16 residues. CDR1 MDHEN and CDR2 SYDVKM come from the germline V gene. Trimming removed 4 bases from V and 0 bases from J, with 10 bases in between.

This sequence joins TRBV5-8 and TRBJ1-2; D is unresolved. CDR1 and CDR2 (germline): SGHTS, YDEGEE. The CDR3 consists of 15 residues. V dropped 0 bases and J dropped 3 bases, with 12 bases sitting between them. CDR3 in amino acids: CASSLGAGAYYGYTF. CDR3 DNA sequence: TGTGCCAGCAGCTTGGGGGCAGGCGCCTACTATGGCTACACCTTC.

This rearrangement joins TRBV4-1 to TRBJ1-5, with D possibly matching TRBD1 (5 bases). Germline CDR1 reads MGHRA; CDR2 reads YSYEKL. The CDR3 spans 14 residues. With 1 base removed from V and 5 bases from J, the gap between germline ends came to 9 bases. The CDR3 DNA reads TGCGCCAGCAGCCAAGCGCAGGGCGATCAGCCCCAGCATTTT. Its protein is CASSQAQGDQPQHF.

The chain carries TRBV11-2 and TRBJ2-1; 9 bases line up with TRBD1. The J segment lost 8 bases and the V segment lost 5 bases, leaving 10 bases of the junction unmatched. Germline V lookup: CDR1 SGHAT, CDR2 FQNNGV. This CDR3 comprises 15 residues. This chain's CDR3 is CASSPYRGRSHEQFF. CDR3 DNA: TGTGCCAGCAGCCCGTACAGGGGGCGTTCACATGAGCAGTTCTTC.

The V call is TRBV4-3, the J call TRBJ2-1, with 9 bases aligning to TRBD2. This CDR3 region has 17 residues. V trimming: 1 base; J trimming: 10 bases; junction bases outside the gene matches: 14. CDR1 and CDR2 from the germline V gene are LGHNA and YSLEER. CDR3 region: CASSQAGAGGLGNEQFF. In DNA, the CDR3 is TGCGCCAGCAGCCAAGCAGGGGCGGGGGGGCTAGGCAACGAGCAGTTCTTC.

The gene calls are TRBV5-1 and TRBJ2-7; D might be TRBD2 (5 bases). The length of the CDR3 is 13 residues. V was pared by 0 bases and J by 6 bases, with 10 bases between. Germline CDR1 SGHRS, CDR2 YFSETQ. In DNA form, the CDR3 reads TGCGCCAGCAGCTTGGGTGGTCGGGGCGAGCAGTACTTC. Protein product: CASSLGGRGEQYF.

This clone was counted only a few times. The gene calls are TRBV10-1 and TRBJ2-2, with TRBD2 identical over 8 bases. V lost 0 bases, J lost 4 bases, and 1 base stayed unmatched. The CDR3 extends over 15 amino acids. Germline V gene data show CDR1 as WNHNN and CDR2 as SYGVQD (reference sequence). CDR3 in DNA: TGCGCCAGCAGTGAGTCACGGGGGGGCACCGGGGAGCTGTTTTTT. Amino acid sequence: CASSESRGGTGELFF.

The chain is built from TRBV9 and TRBJ2-1; perhaps TRBD2 as D (6 bases). In germline, CDR1 is SGDLS, CDR2 YYNGEE. CDR3 length: 16 residues. V lost 0 bases, J lost 4 bases, and 14 bases lay in between. In DNA form, the CDR3 reads TGTGCCAGCAGCGTAGGGCGGGGAACGGGGTACAATGAGCAGTTCTTC. It is translated as CASSVGRGTGYNEQFF.

The chain uses TRBV5-1 and TRBJ1-1; D is perhaps TRBD1 (6 bases). This CDR3 contains 13 residues. V gave up 5 bases and J gave up 4 bases, with 12 bases separating them. The germline gives CDR1 SGHRS, CDR2 YFSETQ. The DNA of the CDR3 is TGCGCCAGCAGTACGGCAGGGGTCACTGAAGCTTTCTTT. It encodes CASSTAGVTEAFF. The full variable domain, with the rest looked up from reference TRBV5-1 and TRBJ1-1, is KAGVTQTPRYLIKTRGQQVTLSCSPISGHRSVSWYQQTPGQGLQFLFEYFSETQRNKGNFPGRFSGRQFSNSRSEMNVSTLELGDSALYLCASSTAGVTEAFFGQGTRLTVV.

V usage is TRBV27 and J usage is TRBJ1-1, with D unclear. V was pared by 5 bases and J by 5 bases, with 18 bases between. Germline V gene sequence: CDR1 MNHEY, CDR2 SMNVEV (reference sequence). The CDR3 has 15 amino acids. CDR3 sequence: CASSPPSRPRTEAFF. In nucleotides, the CDR3 is TGTGCCAGCAGTCCCCCTTCCCGGCCCAGGACTGAAGCTTTCTTT.

This clone has only a few counts. The chain couples TRBV7-9 to TRBJ1-2, with D possibly matching TRBD1 (6 bases). This CDR3 region has 11 residues. CDR1 and CDR2 (germline): SEHNR, FQNEAQ (reference sequence). V lost 8 bases, J lost 8 bases, and 12 bases lay in between. The CDR3, as DNA: TGTGCCAGCGGCACAGGGAGCGGCTACACCTTC. Translating it yields CASGTGSGYTF.

This clone occurred a few times. CDR3 in DNA: TGTGCCACCAGCAGCGGCAGCGGGGTTTCAGATACGCAGTATTTT. Translating gives CATSSGSGVSDTQYF. The chain links TRBV15 to TRBJ2-3; the match to TRBD2 covers 7 bases. The CDR3 length is 15 residues. Per germline, CDR1 LNHNV and CDR2 YYDKDF (reference sequence). J lost 4 bases, V lost 3 bases, and 7 bases had no gene match. The full variable domain, rest sourced from reference TRBV15 and TRBJ2-3, is DAMVIQNPRYQVTQFGKPVTLSCSQTLNHNVMYWYQQKSSQAPKLLFHYYDKDFNNEADTPDNFQSRRPNTSFCFLDIRSPGLGDTAMYLCATSSGSGVSDTQYFGPGTRLTVL.

This chain's CDR3 is CASSSSGQGRNEQYF. For the CDR3, the DNA is TGTGCCAGCAGCTCCTCCGGACAGGGGAGGAACGAGCAGTACTTC. The chain couples TRBV7-9 to TRBJ2-7; 9 nucleotides agree with TRBD1. This CDR3 is 15 amino acids long. V was pared by 4 bases and J by 5 bases, with 9 bases of the junction left unmatched. Germline CDR1 is SEHNR and CDR2 is FQNEAQ (reference sequence).

The chain joins TRBV5-4 to TRBJ1-1, with 7 bases identical to TRBD1. The J segment lost 1 base and the V segment lost 3 bases, leaving 3 bases of the junction unmatched. The CDR3 covers 14 residues. Germline CDR1 reads SGHNT; CDR2 reads YYREEE (reference sequence). The CDR3 nucleotides are TGTGCCAGCAGCTCGACAGGGCGGAACACTGAAGCTTTCTTT. Translated: CASSSTGRNTEAFF. The full variable domain, in which reference TRBV5-4 and TRBJ1-1 provide the parts outside the CDR3, is ETGVTQSPTHLIKTRGQQVTLRCSSQSGHNTVSWYQQALGQGPQFIFQYYREEENGRGNFPPRFSGLQFPNYSSELNVNALELDDSALYLCASSSTGRNTEAFFGQGTRLTVV.

This clone showed up just a few times. This sequence joins TRBV30 and TRBJ1-5, with TRBD1 matching over 10 bases. From germline, CDR1 is GTSNPN and CDR2 SVGIG (reference sequence). V was clipped by 6 bases and J by 4 bases; unmatched bases: 6. The CDR3 has 14 amino acids. CDR3 nucleotides: TGTGCCTGTGAGGACAGGGGGAGGAATCAGCCCCAGCATTTT. Its protein is CACEDRGRNQPQHF.

The genes are TRBV15 and TRBJ1-4; D perhaps matches TRBD1 (6 bases). CDR3 size: 15 residues. Germline CDR1 is LNHNV and CDR2 is YYDKDF (reference sequence). V was shortened by 1 base and J by 6 bases, with 12 bases between the two germline ends. The CDR3 sequence is CATSRAYRDDEKLFF. In DNA form, the CDR3 reads TGTGCCACCAGCAGAGCATACAGGGATGATGAAAAACTGTTTTTT. Full variable domain (outside the CDR3, taken from reference TRBV15 and TRBJ1-4): DAMVIQNPRYQVTQFGKPVTLSCSQTLNHNVMYWYQQKSSQAPKLLFHYYDKDFNNEADTPDNFQSRRPNTSFCFLDIRSPGLGDTAMYLCATSRAYRDDEKLFFGSGTQLSVL.

J is TRBJ2-7 and V is TRBV7-9; tentatively, D is TRBD1 (6 bases). Trimming left V 4 bases short and J 3 bases short, with 13 bases between. Per the germline V gene, CDR1 is SEHNR and CDR2 is FQNEAQ (reference sequence). This CDR3 is built from 14 residues. CDR3 sequence: CASSSLTGSYEQYF. The CDR3 nucleotides are TGTGCCAGCAGCTCCCTGACAGGCAGCTACGAGCAGTACTTC. Using reference TRBV7-9 and TRBJ2-7 for the parts outside the CDR3, the full variable domain is DTGVSQNPRHKITKRGQNVTFRCDPISEHNRLYWYRQTLGQGPEFLTYFQNEAQLEKSRLLSDRFSAERPKGSFSTLEIQRTEQGDSAMYLCASSSLTGSYEQYFGPGTRLTVT.